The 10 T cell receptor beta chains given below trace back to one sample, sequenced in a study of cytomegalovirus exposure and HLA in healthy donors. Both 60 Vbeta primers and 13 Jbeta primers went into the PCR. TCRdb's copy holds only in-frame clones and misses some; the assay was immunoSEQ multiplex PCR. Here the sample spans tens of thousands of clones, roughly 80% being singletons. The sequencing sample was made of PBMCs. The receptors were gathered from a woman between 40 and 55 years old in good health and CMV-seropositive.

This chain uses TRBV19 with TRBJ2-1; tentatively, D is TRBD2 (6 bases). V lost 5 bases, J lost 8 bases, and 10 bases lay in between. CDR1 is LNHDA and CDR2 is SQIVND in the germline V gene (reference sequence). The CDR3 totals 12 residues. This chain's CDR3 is CASSVWGDEQFF. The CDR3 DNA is TGTGCCAGTAGTGTATGGGGGGATGAGCAGTTCTTC.

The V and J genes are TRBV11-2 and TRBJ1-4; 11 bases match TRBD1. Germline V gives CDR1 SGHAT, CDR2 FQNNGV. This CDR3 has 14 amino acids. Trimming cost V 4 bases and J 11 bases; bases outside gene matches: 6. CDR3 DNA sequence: TGTGCCAGCAGCTATGGACAGGGGGCAGGGAAACTGTTTTTT. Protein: CASSYGQGAGKLFF.

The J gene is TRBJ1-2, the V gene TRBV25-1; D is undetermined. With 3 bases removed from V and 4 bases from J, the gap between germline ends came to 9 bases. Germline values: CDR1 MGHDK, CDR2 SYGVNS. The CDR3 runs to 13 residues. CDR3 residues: CASSDHGVYGYTF. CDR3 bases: TGTGCCAGCAGTGACCACGGGGTCTATGGCTACACCTTC.

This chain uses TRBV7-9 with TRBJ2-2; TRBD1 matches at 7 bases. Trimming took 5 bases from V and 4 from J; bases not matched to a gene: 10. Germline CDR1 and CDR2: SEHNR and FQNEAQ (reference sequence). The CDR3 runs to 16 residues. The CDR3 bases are TGTGCCAGCAGCGCTCGACAGGGAATAACCACCGGGGAGCTGTTTTTT. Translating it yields CASSARQGITTGELFF.

The CDR3 DNA reads as TGTGCCAGCAGTCGCTACGAGCAGTACTTC. Its protein is CASSRYEQYF. The genes are TRBV27 and TRBJ2-7; D unresolved. V lost 5 bases to trimming and J lost 3 bases, with 2 bases between them. Germline values: CDR1 MNHEY, CDR2 SMNVEV (reference sequence). The CDR3 covers 10 residues.

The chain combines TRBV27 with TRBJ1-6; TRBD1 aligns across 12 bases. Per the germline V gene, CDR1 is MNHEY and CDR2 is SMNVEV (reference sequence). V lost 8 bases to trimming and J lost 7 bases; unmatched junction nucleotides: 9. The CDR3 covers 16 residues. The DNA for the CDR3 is TGTGCCAGCGCCCCTGGGACAGGGGGCTTAAATTCACCCCTCCACTTT. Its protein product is CASAPGTGGLNSPLHF.

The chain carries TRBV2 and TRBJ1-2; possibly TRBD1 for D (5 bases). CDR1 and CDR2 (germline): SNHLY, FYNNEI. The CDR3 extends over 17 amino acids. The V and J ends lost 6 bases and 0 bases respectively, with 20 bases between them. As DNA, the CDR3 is TGTGCCAGCAGACCGCCCGGGGGGGATCCAACTAACTATGGCTACACCTTC. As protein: CASRPPGGDPTNYGYTF.

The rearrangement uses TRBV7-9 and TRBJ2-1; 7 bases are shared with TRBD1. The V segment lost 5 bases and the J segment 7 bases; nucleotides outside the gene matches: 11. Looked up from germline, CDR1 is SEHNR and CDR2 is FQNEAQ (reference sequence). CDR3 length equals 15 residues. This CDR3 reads CASSPPGQRDNEQFF. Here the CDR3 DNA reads TGTGCCAGCAGCCCGCCGGGACAGAGAGATAATGAGCAGTTCTTC.

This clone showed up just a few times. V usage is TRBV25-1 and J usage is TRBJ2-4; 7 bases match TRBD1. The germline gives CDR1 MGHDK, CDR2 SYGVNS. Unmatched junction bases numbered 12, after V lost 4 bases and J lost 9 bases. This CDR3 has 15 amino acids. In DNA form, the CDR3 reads TGTGCCAGCAGTGGAACAGGGGCAGGGAGAGGCATTCAGTACTTC. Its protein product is CASSGTGAGRGIQYF.

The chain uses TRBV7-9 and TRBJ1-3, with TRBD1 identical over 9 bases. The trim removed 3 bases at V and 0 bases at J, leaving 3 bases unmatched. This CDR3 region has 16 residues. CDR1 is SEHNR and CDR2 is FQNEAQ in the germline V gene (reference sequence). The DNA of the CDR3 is TGTGCCAGCAGCTTCGGGGACAGGGCCTCTGGAAACACCATATATTTT. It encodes CASSFGDRASGNTIYF.